Shown below are 26 T cell receptor beta chains from a single sample sequenced in a study of T cells in Graves' hyperthyroidism and ophthalmopathy. Amplification of TCR beta CDR3 regions used RNA as the template. First-round RT-PCR targeting the TCR CDR3 was performed with the HTBI primer set. MiXCR, applied by TCRdb to the multiplex PCR reads, yields one record per CDR3 protein. Of 250,000 to 300,000 distinct CDR3 sequences detected, approximately 15% appear once; the ten largest clones hold 7.9%. Material: blood. Source of these receptors: a woman aged 40-49 years with Graves' hyperthyroidism.

This clonotype was counted many times. The gene calls are TRBV7-6 and TRBJ2-2; D remains unclear. Trimming left V 5 bases short and J 0 bases short, with 13 bases between. The germline V gene has CDR1 SGHVS and CDR2 FNYEAQ. CDR3 size: 16 residues. The CDR3 spells CASSPYGSPNTGELFF. DNA for the CDR3: TGTGCCAGCAGCCCATATGGATCGCCGAACACCGGGGAGCTGTTTTTT.

The chain links TRBV19 to TRBJ2-5; 9 bases are a match to TRBD1. CDR1 is LNHDA and CDR2 is SQIVND in the germline V gene (reference sequence). Trimming at V came to 3 bases and at J to 5 bases, leaving 7 bases not matched to a gene. The CDR3 totals 15 residues. In DNA form, the CDR3 reads TGTGCCAGTAGTATCCCCGGACAGGGGCTCGAGACCCAGTACTTC. Its protein product is CASSIPGQGLETQYF.

This clonotype was picked up many times. The J gene is TRBJ2-3, the V gene TRBV6-1; TRBD1 agrees at 9 bases. The CDR3 is 14 amino acids. Per germline, CDR1 MNHNS and CDR2 SASEGT. The ends lost 5 bases at V and 6 bases at J; junction bases unmatched: 6. This CDR3 reads CASSRDRAVDTQYF. CDR3 coding DNA: TGTGCCAGCAGTAGGGACAGGGCTGTGGATACGCAGTATTTT.

At least ten counts were recorded for this clonotype. The chain has TRBV11-2 and TRBJ1-2; TRBD1 matches 8 bases. The CDR3 length is 14 residues. J gave up 6 bases and V 0 bases, and 3 bases lay outside the gene matches. Per the germline V gene, CDR1 is SGHAT and CDR2 is FQNNGV. For the CDR3, the DNA is TGTGCCAGCAGCTTAGACAGGGGGCGGCATGGCTACACCTTC. Protein: CASSLDRGRHGYTF.

This clonotype appeared many times. The rearrangement uses TRBV5-5 and TRBJ2-7; D possibly uses TRBD1 or TRBD2 (5 bases each). The CDR3 has 16 residues. Germline V lookup: CDR1 SGHKS, CDR2 YYEKEE (reference sequence). V lost 0 bases and J 2 bases, leaving 15 bases between the germline ends. This chain's CDR3 is CASSLGAGTATYEQYF. The CDR3 DNA follows: TGTGCCAGCAGCTTGGGAGCCGGGACCGCAACCTACGAGCAGTACTTC.

The chain links TRBV6-9 to TRBJ2-2, with 8 bases aligning to TRBD1. J gave up 0 bases and V 4 bases, and 13 bases lay outside the gene matches. The germline gives CDR1 MNHGY, CDR2 SVAAGI. The CDR3 length is 19 residues. Here the CDR3 DNA reads TGTGCCAGCAGTTCTAACAGGGGGTCTAGCGCCTCGAACACCGGGGAGCTGTTTTTT. This encodes CASSSNRGSSASNTGELFF.

This clonotype was seen many times. The chain combines TRBV12-3 or TRBV12-4 with TRBJ1-5; weak D call: TRBD1 (5 bases). Trimming cost V 4 bases and J 2 bases, with 9 bases left between them. The CDR3 length is 14 residues. CDR3 sequence: CASSSGTRNQPQHF. The CDR3 DNA sequence: TGTGCCAGCAGTTCCGGGACTCGCAATCAGCCCCAGCATTTT.

This clonotype was counted many times. The V call is TRBV28, the J call TRBJ2-1; TRBD2 might be the D (5 bases). Germline CDR1 is MDHEN and CDR2 is SYDVKM. The CDR3 has 16 residues. V was shortened by 4 bases and J by 4 bases, with 17 bases between the two germline ends. CDR3 amino acids: CASSSVTGGRYNEQFF. DNA of the CDR3: TGTGCCAGCAGTTCTGTCACCGGAGGTAGATACAATGAGCAGTTCTTC.

This clonotype was counted at least ten times. The rearrangement links TRBV20-1 to TRBJ1-3, with D maybe TRBD1 (6 bases). V shed 4 bases and J shed 0 bases, with 13 bases lying between them. In germline, CDR1 is DFQATT, CDR2 SNEGSKA (reference sequence). The CDR3 is made up of 15 amino acids. This CDR3 reads CSAMPGTNSGNTIYF. The CDR3 bases are TGCAGTGCTATGCCCGGGACAAACTCTGGAAACACCATATATTTT.

This clonotype has a count of ten or more. The CDR3 DNA reads as TGTGCCACCCGAGGAGGGGGCGATGAGCAGTTCTTC. Amino acids: CATRGGGDEQFF. The gene calls are TRBV6-1 and TRBJ2-1, with D possibly being TRBD1 (7 bases). Germline CDR1 and CDR2: MNHNS and SASEGT. The V end was cut by 10 bases, the J end by 8 bases, with 15 bases between. This CDR3 has 12 amino acids.

This clonotype was counted ten times or more. The chain employs TRBV28 and TRBJ2-7, with TRBD2 matching over 11 bases. After removal of 9 bases from V and 9 bases from J, the junction contained 7 bases not matched to a gene. Germline-derived CDR1 and CDR2 are MDHEN and SYDVKM. The CDR3 consists of 12 residues. The CDR3 here is CASSGTSGRQYF. The CDR3, as DNA: TGTGCCAGTTCCGGGACTAGCGGAAGGCAGTACTTC. The variable domain in full, with the rest retrieved from reference TRBV28 and TRBJ2-7, is DVKVTQSSRYLVKRTGEKVFLECVQDMDHENMFWYRQDPGLGLRLIYFSYDVKMKEKGDIPEGYSVSREKKERFSLILESASTNQTSMYLCASSGTSGRQYFGPGTRLTVT.

On this clonotype: This may come from a read error, since a much larger clone is one base off. This sequence joins TRBV6-9 and TRBJ1-5, with D tentatively TRBD1 (5 bases). The CDR3 loop spans 14 amino acids. V was trimmed by 4 bases and J by 7 bases, leaving 14 bases between them. Germline CDR1 and CDR2: MNHGY and SVAAGI. The chain's CDR3 is CASSLRGRKQPQHF. The CDR3 nucleotides are TGTGCCAGCAGTTTGAGGGGTAGGAAGCAGCCCCAGCATTTT.

This clonotype has ten or more counts. The rearrangement uses TRBV6-1 and TRBJ2-2, with D perhaps TRBD2 (5 bases). Trimming removed 6 bases at V and 1 base at J, with 9 bases between. The V gene's germline CDR1 is MNHNS and CDR2 SASEGT. The length of the CDR3 is 14 residues. The CDR3 DNA follows: TGTGCCAGCAGACTAGAGTGGAACACCGGGGAGCTGTTTTTT. This gives the protein CASRLEWNTGELFF.

This clonotype was detected many times. Here the CDR3 reads CASGLGTDNSPLHF. In nucleotides, the CDR3 is TGTGCTAGTGGTTTGGGGACGGATAATTCACCCCTCCACTTT. The rearrangement uses TRBV12-5 and TRBJ1-6; D is ambiguous. The germline V gene has CDR1 LGHNT and CDR2 FRNRAP. V lost 1 base, J lost 5 bases, and 6 bases lay in between. The CDR3 totals 14 residues.

This clonotype came up many times. In DNA form, the CDR3 reads TGTGCCAGCACCCTACAGATAAACACTGAAGCTTTCTTT. As protein: CASTLQINTEAFF. This sequence joins TRBV12-3 or TRBV12-4 and TRBJ1-1; D not resolved. The CDR3 is made up of 13 amino acids. Trimming took 7 bases from V and 2 from J, leaving 11 bases between them.

This clonotype has only a few counts. The chain joins TRBV15 to TRBJ1-4; D unresolved. This CDR3 spans 14 amino acids. Trimming removed 0 bases at V and 7 bases at J, with 9 bases between. Germline-derived CDR1 and CDR2 are LNHNV and YYDKDF (reference sequence). The CDR3 sequence: CATSRDITREKLFF. The DNA of the CDR3 is TGTGCCACCAGCAGAGATATCACACGTGAAAAACTGTTTTTT.

The rearrangement links TRBV7-3 to TRBJ1-5; possible D gene TRBD1, 5 bases. The germline CDR1 and CDR2 sequences are SGHTA and FQGTGA. Trimming shortened V by 4 bases and J by 1 base, and 23 bases separated the two germline ends. The CDR3 consists of 19 residues. The CDR3 DNA reads TGTGCCAGCAGCTCCCCGACGGGACGAATAAAGAGGAGCAATCAGCCCCAGCATTTT. Translation: CASSSPTGRIKRSNQPQHF.

The sample holds many counts of this clonotype. CDR3 in DNA: TGTGCCAGCAGGGGGAAAGCGGGAGGATCCAATGAGCAGTTCTTC. Protein: CASRGKAGGSNEQFF. The chain employs TRBV28 and TRBJ2-1, with 9 nucleotides matching TRBD2. J lost 6 bases, V lost 6 bases, and 9 bases had no gene match. This CDR3 comprises 15 residues. The germline gives CDR1 MDHEN, CDR2 SYDVKM.

This chain links TRBV19 with TRBJ1-1, with TRBD1 matching over 7 bases. Germline V gives CDR1 LNHDA, CDR2 SQIVND (reference sequence). The junction had 6 bases not matched to a gene; V was cut back by 10 bases and J by 4 bases. This CDR3 region has 12 residues. The CDR3 is CATNRGITEAFF. DNA of the CDR3: TGTGCCACCAACAGGGGTATCACTGAAGCTTTCTTT.

There are many counts of this clonotype. The chain links TRBV19 to TRBJ1-2, with 7 bases identical to TRBD1. The CDR3 spans 14 residues. V shed 4 bases, J shed 4 bases, and the junction held 6 bases outside the gene matches. Germline CDR1 is LNHDA and CDR2 is SQIVND (reference sequence). The CDR3 coding sequence is TGTGCCAGTAGTACTGGGACAGTCGCCTATGGCTACACCTTC. It is translated as CASSTGTVAYGYTF. Looking up the rest from reference TRBV19 and TRBJ1-2 gives the full variable domain: DGGITQSPKYLFRKEGQNVTLSCEQNLNHDAMYWYRQDPGQGLRLIYYSQIVNDFQKGDIAEGYSVSREKKESFPLTVTSAQKNPTAFYLCASSTGTVAYGYTFGSGTRLTVV.

This clonotype was observed at least ten times. The V and J genes are TRBV4-1 and TRBJ1-4; maybe TRBD1 (5 bases). This CDR3 is built from 15 residues. Between the trimmed V and J ends, which lost 2 bases and 6 bases, there was a span of 13 bases. Germline V gene data show CDR1 as MGHRA and CDR2 as YSYEKL. CDR3 in amino acids: CASSQWEAGDEKLFF. CDR3 DNA sequence: TGCGCCAGCAGCCAATGGGAAGCGGGGGATGAAAAACTGTTTTTT.

This clonotype was found a few times. CDR3 residues: CASSARENSPLHF. The CDR3 nucleotides are TGTGCCAGCAGTGCGCGGGAAAATTCACCCCTCCACTTT. The V and J genes are TRBV25-1 and TRBJ1-6; no reliable D call. Germline V gene sequence: CDR1 MGHDK, CDR2 SYGVNS. CDR3 length: 13 amino acids. The V and J ends lost 4 bases and 7 bases respectively, with 8 bases between them. Based on the CDR3 plus reference TRBV25-1 and TRBJ1-6, the full variable domain is EADIYQTPRYLVIGTGKKITLECSQTMGHDKMYWYQQDPGMELHLIHYSYGVNSTEKGDLSSESTVSRIRTEHFPLTLESARPSHTSQYLCASSARENSPLHFGNGTRLTVT.

The J gene is TRBJ2-7, the V gene TRBV4-1; possibly TRBD1 for D (7 bases). This CDR3 is built from 18 residues. Between the trimmed V and J ends, which lost 2 bases and 0 bases, there was a span of 20 bases. Germline V gene data show CDR1 as MGHRA and CDR2 as YSYEKL. The CDR3 loop is CASSQTWGGTVVSYEQYF. DNA of the CDR3: TGCGCCAGCAGCCAAACTTGGGGCGGGACAGTCGTCTCCTACGAGCAGTACTTC.

This chain links TRBV28 with TRBJ1-6, with 7 bases fitting TRBD1. The ends lost 7 bases at V and 7 bases at J; junction bases unmatched: 7. There are 14 residues in the CDR3. Germline assignment: CDR1 MDHEN and CDR2 SYDVKM. CDR3 bases: TGTGCCAGCACCATCGGACAGGTGAATTCACCCCTCCACTTT. As protein: CASTIGQVNSPLHF. Complete variable domain (other parts from reference TRBV28 and TRBJ1-6): DVKVTQSSRYLVKRTGEKVFLECVQDMDHENMFWYRQDPGLGLRLIYFSYDVKMKEKGDIPEGYSVSREKKERFSLILESASTNQTSMYLCASTIGQVNSPLHFGNGTRLTVT.

This clonotype was seen many times. The rearrangement joins TRBV2 to TRBJ2-1; no definite D call. The ends were cut back, 6 bases at V and 6 bases at J, with 15 bases in the middle. The CDR3 has 14 amino acids. Germline assignment: CDR1 SNHLY and CDR2 FYNNEI. The CDR3 spells CASSVEVMVNEQFF. DNA for the CDR3: TGTGCCAGCAGCGTAGAGGTCATGGTCAATGAGCAGTTCTTC.

In its sample, this clonotype was seen many times. This rearrangement joins TRBV20-1 to TRBJ2-5; 8 bases are shared with TRBD2. The CDR3 sequence is 14 residues long. V gave up 2 bases and J gave up 5 bases; unmatched junction bases: 7. Germline values: CDR1 DFQATT, CDR2 SNEGSKA (reference sequence). The CDR3 sequence: CSARRGAGGETQYF. DNA for the CDR3: TGCAGTGCTAGAAGAGGTGCGGGAGGTGAGACCCAGTACTTC.